The TCR beta chain under discussion was sequenced for a study of T cells in Graves' hyperthyroidism and ophthalmopathy. General study results and limits: Stable hyperthyroidism was told apart from ophthalmopathy by a model built on 13 V-J features.

Germline trimming cut 3 bases from V and 7 bases from J; bases unmatched to any gene: 10. Germline V gene sequence: CDR1 LNHDA, CDR2 SQIVND (reference sequence). The CDR3 runs to 15 residues. The CDR3 regions of TCR beta were amplified from RNA transcripts. The study used the HTBI primer set for a first-round RT-PCR of the TCR CDR3. TCRdb ran MiXCR on the multiplex PCR reads and lists one entry per CDR3 protein. The sample lists just over 550,000 distinct CDR3 sequences, approximately 44% seen once, with just under 8.5% in the top ten. About this clonotype itself: Its antigen is still unknown.

V gene TRBV19 combines with J gene TRBJ2-7, with 9 bases fitting TRBD2. Sequenced sample: peripheral blood or thyroid tissue (not recorded which). The sequence was collected from a woman younger than 35 with Graves' hyperthyroidism. For the CDR3, the DNA is TGTGCCAGTAGTATTATGGGCGGGAGGGCCGAGGAGCAGTACTTC. Protein sequence: CASSIMGGRAEEQYF. Based on the CDR3 plus reference TRBV19 and TRBJ2-7, the full variable domain is DGGITQSPKYLFRKEGQNVTLSCEQNLNHDAMYWYRQDPGQGLRLIYYSQIVNDFQKGDIAEGYSVSREKKESFPLTVTSAQKNPTAFYLCASSIMGGRAEEQYFGPGTRLTVT.